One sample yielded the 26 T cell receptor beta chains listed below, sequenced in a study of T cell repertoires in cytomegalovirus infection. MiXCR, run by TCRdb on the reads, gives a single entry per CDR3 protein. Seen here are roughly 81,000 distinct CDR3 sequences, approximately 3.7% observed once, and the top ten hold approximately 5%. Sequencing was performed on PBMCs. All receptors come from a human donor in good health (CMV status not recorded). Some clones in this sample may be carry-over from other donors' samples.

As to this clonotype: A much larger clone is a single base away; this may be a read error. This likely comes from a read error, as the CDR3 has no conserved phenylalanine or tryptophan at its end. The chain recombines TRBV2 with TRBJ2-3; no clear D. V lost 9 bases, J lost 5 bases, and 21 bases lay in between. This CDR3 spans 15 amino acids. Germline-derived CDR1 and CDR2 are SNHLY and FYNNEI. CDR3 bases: TGTGCCAGTAAAGCTGAGGCCCCCCGGGTAGATACGCAGTATTAT. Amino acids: CASKAEAPRVDTQYY.

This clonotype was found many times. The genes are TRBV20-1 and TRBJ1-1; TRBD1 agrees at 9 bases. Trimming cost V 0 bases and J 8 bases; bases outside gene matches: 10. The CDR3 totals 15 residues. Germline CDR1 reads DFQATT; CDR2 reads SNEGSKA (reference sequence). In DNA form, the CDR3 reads TGCAGTGCTAGAGACGGAAGGGGACAGGGAATAGAAGCTTTCTTT. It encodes CSARDGRGQGIEAFF.

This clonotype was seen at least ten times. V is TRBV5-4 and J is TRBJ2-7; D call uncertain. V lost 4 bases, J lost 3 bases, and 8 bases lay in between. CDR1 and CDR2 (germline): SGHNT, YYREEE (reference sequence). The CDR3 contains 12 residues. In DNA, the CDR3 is TGTGCCAGCAGCGTGTCGGGCTACGAGCAGTACTTC. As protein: CASSVSGYEQYF.

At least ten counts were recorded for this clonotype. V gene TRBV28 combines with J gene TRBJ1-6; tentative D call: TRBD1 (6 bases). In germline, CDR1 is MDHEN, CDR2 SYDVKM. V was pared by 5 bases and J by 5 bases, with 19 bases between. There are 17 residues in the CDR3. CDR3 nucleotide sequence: TGTGCCAGCAGTCCAAATAGGGGGAGACGGGATAATTCACCCCTCCACTTT. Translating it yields CASSPNRGRRDNSPLHF. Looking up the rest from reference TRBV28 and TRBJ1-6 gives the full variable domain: DVKVTQSSRYLVKRTGEKVFLECVQDMDHENMFWYRQDPGLGLRLIYFSYDVKMKEKGDIPEGYSVSREKKERFSLILESASTNQTSMYLCASSPNRGRRDNSPLHFGNGTRLTVT.

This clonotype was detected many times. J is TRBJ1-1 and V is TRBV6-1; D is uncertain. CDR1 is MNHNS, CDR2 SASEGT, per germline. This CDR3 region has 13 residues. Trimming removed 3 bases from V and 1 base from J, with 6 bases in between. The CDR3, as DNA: TGTGCCAGCAGTGACACCGAGAACACTGAAGCTTTCTTT. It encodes CASSDTENTEAFF.

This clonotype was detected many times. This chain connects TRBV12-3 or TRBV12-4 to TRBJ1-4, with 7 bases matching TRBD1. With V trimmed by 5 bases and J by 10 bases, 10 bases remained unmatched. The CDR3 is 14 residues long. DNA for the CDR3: TGTGCCAGCAGTCCGACAGGGCGAAGTGGAAAACTGTTTTTT. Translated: CASSPTGRSGKLFF.

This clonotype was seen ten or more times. The CDR3 protein is CASSQRDEQYF. For the CDR3, the DNA is TGTGCCAGCAGCCAAAGGGACGAGCAGTACTTC. The chain has TRBV4-2 and TRBJ2-7; D gene uncertain. The CDR3 extends over 11 amino acids. V was cut by 2 bases and J by 5 bases, with 4 bases left in between. Germline loops: CDR1 LGHNA, CDR2 YNFKEQ.

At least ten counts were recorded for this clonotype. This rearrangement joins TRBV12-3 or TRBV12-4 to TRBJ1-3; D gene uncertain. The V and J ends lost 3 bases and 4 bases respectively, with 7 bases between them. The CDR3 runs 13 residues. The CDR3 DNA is TGTGCCAGCAGTTTGATCCCCGGAAACACCATATATTTT. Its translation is CASSLIPGNTIYF.

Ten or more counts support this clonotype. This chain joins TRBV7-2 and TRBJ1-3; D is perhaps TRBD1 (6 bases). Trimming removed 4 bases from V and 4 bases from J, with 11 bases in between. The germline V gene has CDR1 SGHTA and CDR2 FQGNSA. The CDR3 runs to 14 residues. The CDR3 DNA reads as TGTGCCAGCAGCTCAACAGGGTCAGGAAACACCATATATTTT. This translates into CASSSTGSGNTIYF.

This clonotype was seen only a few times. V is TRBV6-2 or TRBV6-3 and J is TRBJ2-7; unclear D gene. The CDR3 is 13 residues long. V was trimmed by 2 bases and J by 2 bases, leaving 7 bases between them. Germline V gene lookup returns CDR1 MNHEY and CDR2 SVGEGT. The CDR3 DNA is TGTGCCAGCAGTTACGACGTAGCCTACGAGCAGTACTTC. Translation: CASSYDVAYEQYF.

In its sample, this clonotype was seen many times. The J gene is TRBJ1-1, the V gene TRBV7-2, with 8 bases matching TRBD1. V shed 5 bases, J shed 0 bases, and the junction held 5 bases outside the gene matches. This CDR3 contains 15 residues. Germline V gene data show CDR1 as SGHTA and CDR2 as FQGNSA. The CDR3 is CASSLTGGMNTEAFF. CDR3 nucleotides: TGTGCCAGCAGCCTAACAGGGGGTATGAACACTGAAGCTTTCTTT.

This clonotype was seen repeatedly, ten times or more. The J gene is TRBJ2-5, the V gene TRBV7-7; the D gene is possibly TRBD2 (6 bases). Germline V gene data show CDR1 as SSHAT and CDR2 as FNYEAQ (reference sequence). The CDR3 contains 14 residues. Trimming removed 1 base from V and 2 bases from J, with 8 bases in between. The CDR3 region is CASSLGTIQETQYF. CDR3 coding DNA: TGTGCCAGCAGCTTAGGGACTATTCAAGAGACCCAGTACTTC.

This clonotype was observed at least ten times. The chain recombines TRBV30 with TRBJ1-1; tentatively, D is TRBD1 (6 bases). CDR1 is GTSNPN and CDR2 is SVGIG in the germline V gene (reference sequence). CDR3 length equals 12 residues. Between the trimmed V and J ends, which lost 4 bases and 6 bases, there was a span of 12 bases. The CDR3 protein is CAWTSGDPEAFF. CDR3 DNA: TGTGCCTGGACCTCAGGGGATCCTGAAGCTTTCTTT. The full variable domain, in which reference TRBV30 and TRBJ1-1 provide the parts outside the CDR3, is SQTIHQWPATLVQPVGSPLSLECTVEGTSNPNLYWYRQAAGRGLQLLFYSVGIGQISSEVPQNLSASRPQDRQFILSSKKLLLSDSGFYLCAWTSGDPEAFFGQGTRLTVV.

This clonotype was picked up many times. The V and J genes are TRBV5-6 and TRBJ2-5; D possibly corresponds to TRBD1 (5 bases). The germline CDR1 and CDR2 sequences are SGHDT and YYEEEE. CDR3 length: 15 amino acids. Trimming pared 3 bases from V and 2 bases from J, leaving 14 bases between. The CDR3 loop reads CASSSIIQVQETQYF. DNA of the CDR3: TGTGCCAGCAGCTCAATCATACAGGTTCAAGAGACCCAGTACTTC. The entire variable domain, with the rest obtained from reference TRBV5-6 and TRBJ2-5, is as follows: DAGVTQSPTHLIKTRGQQVTLRCSPKSGHDTVSWYQQALGQGPQFIFQYYEEEERQRGNFPDRFSGHQFPNYSSELNVNALLLGDSALYLCASSSIIQVQETQYFGPGTRLLVL.

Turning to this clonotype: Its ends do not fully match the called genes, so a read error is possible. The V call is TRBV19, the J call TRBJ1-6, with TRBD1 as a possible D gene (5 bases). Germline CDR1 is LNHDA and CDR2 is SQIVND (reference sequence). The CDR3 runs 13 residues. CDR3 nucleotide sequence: TGTGCCAGTAGTCCCAGACAGAATTCACCACTCCAATTT. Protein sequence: CASSPRQNSPLQF.

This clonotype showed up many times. DNA for the CDR3: TGCAGTGCTAGACGGCGGGGGCGCACAGATACGCAGTATTTT. It specifies CSARRRGRTDTQYF. The chain recombines TRBV20-1 with TRBJ2-3; a weak D match, TRBD2 (7 bases). Deletions cut 2 bases from V and 1 base from J, with 10 bases between. Germline V gene sequence: CDR1 DFQATT, CDR2 SNEGSKA (reference sequence). The CDR3 has 14 residues.

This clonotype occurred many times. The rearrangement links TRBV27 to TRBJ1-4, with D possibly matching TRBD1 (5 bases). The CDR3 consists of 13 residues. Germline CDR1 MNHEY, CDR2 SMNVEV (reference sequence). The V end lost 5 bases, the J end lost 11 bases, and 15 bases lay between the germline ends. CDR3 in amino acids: CASSDVGTQKLFF. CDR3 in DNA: TGTGCCAGCAGTGACGTGGGGACCCAGAAACTGTTTTTT.

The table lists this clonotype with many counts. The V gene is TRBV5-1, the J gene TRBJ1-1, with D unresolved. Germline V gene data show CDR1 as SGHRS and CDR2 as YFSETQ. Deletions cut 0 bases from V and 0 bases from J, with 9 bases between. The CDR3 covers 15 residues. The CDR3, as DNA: TGCGCCAGCAGCTTGGATGGGGTGGTGAACACTGAAGCTTTCTTT. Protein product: CASSLDGVVNTEAFF.

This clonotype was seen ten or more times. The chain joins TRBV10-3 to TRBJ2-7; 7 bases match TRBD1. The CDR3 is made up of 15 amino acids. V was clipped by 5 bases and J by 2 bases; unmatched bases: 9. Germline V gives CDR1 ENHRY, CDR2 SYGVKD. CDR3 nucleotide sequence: TGTGCCATCAGTCGTGAGGACAGGATACCCTACGAGCAGTACTTC. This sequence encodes CAISREDRIPYEQYF.

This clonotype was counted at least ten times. CDR3 in DNA: TGTGCCAGCAGCTCAACCGACGGACTCTATGGCTACACCTTC. Protein: CASSSTDGLYGYTF. V usage is TRBV5-4 and J usage is TRBJ1-2; D unclear. V was shortened by 3 bases and J by 4 bases, with 13 bases between the two germline ends. Germline CDR1 and CDR2: SGHNT and YYREEE (reference sequence). The CDR3 extends over 14 amino acids.

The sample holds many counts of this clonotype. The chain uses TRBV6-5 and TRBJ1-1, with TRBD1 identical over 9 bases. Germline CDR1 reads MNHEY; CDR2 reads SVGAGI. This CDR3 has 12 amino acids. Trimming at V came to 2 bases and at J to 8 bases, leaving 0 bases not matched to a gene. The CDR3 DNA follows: TGTGCCAGCAGTTACGACAGGGGGGAAGCTTTCTTT. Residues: CASSYDRGEAFF.

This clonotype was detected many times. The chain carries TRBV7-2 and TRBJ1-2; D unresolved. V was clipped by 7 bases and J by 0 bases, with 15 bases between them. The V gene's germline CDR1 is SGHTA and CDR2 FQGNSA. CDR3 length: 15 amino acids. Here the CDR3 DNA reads TGTGCCAGCAAGCTCCGGCCGTTAGCTAACTATGGCTACACCTTC. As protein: CASKLRPLANYGYTF.

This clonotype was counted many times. The CDR3 reads CSVYAPDSNQPQHF. In DNA form, the CDR3 reads TGCAGCGTCTATGCGCCAGATAGCAATCAGCCCCAGCATTTT. The chain is built from TRBV29-1 and TRBJ1-5, with D hard to call. Germline lookup yields CDR1 SQVTM and CDR2 ANQGSEA. CDR3 length: 14 amino acids. V was shortened by 6 bases and J by 0 bases, with 12 bases between the two germline ends.

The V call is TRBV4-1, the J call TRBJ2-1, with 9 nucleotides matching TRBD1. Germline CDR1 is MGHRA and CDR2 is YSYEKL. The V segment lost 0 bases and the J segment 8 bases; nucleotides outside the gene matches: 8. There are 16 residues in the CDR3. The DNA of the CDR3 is TGCGCCAGCAGCCAAGATGACAGGGGGTCGGTGGATGAGCAGTTCTTC. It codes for CASSQDDRGSVDEQFF.

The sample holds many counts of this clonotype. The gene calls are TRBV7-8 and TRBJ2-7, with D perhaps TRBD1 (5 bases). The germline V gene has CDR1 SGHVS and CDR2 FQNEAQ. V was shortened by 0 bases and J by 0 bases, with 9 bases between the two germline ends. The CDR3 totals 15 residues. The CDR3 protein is CASSLAHRGSYEQYF. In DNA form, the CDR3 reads TGTGCCAGCAGCTTAGCGCATAGGGGCTCCTACGAGCAGTACTTC.

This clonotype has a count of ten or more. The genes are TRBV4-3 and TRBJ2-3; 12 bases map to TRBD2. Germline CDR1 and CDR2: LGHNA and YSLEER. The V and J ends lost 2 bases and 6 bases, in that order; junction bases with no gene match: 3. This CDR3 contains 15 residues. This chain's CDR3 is CASSQRLAGVDTQYF. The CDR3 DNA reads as TGCGCCAGCAGCCAAAGACTAGCGGGGGTGGATACGCAGTATTTT.